The source of this TCR beta chain is a study of T cells in Graves' hyperthyroidism and ophthalmopathy (dated by TCRdb to between 2019 and 2020). Describing the broader study: Peripheral blood samples were taken at the time of initial diagnosis, prior to any treatment. Thyroid tissue and blood T-cell repertoires from about 6 Graves' hyperthyroidism patients were also compared in the study. To identify distinguishing TCR V-J signatures, a discovery cohort of around 100 patients was used, comprising 40 to 45 with Graves' ophthalmopathy and around 57 with stable Graves' hyperthyroidism. For training and testing, the 80 to 100 patients in the discovery cohort were randomly divided in a 7:3 ratio. The paper describes TCR Vbeta CDR3 sequencing of some 130 peripheral blood samples, made up of about 41 ophthalmopathy patients, roughly 72 hyperthyroidism patients and roughly 17 progressor patients. Following sampling, methimazole starting at 30 mg daily was given to hyperthyroidism patients, and high-dose intravenous methylprednisolone was given to ophthalmopathy patients. Prospective prediction of ophthalmopathy was tested in an independent validation cohort consisting of roughly 19 hyperthyroidism patients and some 16 patients who later progressed to ophthalmopathy.

The TCR beta CDR3 regions were amplified from RNA transcripts. A first-round RT-PCR of the TCR CDR3 used the HTBI primer set with the Qiagen OneStep RT-PCR kit. Libraries were constructed in a second round of multiplex PCR, after which size selection and purification were carried out. Sequencing of the libraries was done on an Illumina HiSeq2000 using paired-end 100 bp reads. The paper's processing steps were these. SOAPnuke was used to process the raw data, with reads discarded if the reads contained adapters or uncalled bases, had a mean Phred below 15, or lacked an exact constant-primer or identifier match. High-quality paired reads were merged with COPE v1.2.5, and unique nucleotide sequences were defined as clonotypes. MiTCR v1.1 was used to align the clonotypes against IMGT TRBV, TRBD and TRBJ reference segments. Analysis was restricted to V-J combinations with a frequency above 0.0001, which covered 98% to 99.2% of repertoires. The TCS score was defined as F50 (clonal expansion) divided by E x V (chaos), with BLOSUM62-based TCRdist calculated between CDR3 peptides within each V-J. Welch's t-statistics and random forest reduced 500 to 650 V-J features to 13, which were used in a naive Bayes classifier (R e1071). TCRdb itself trimmed the public reads at Q25 with fastp, ran MiXCR and retained productive beta chains. Identical CDR3 proteins give one entry, which carries the most common genes and DNA. These V and J calls originate from TCRdb's pipeline instead of the authors' own analysis. The sample profile shows about 380,000 distinct CDR3 sequences; less than 20% of them were found once. The ten largest make up 40% of the sample.

In its sample, this clonotype was seen a few times. Its antigen target is currently unknown. Per-base quality was not reported, and no clone a single base away is much larger than it. Points the paper makes about the study in general: A 13 V-J signature model separated ophthalmopathy from stable hyperthyroidism, with about 88% sensitivity and roughly 84% specificity in cross-validation and 80%/75% in testing. Most expanded thyroid clonotypes (frequency above 0.001) were also found in blood, which suggests that blood repertoires may mirror thyroid immune responses. Sample size was not statistically predetermined, and blinding of investigators to group allocation was not performed. In validation, the model predicted progression to ophthalmopathy with approximately 69% sensitivity and less than 80% specificity, a median of around six months before onset.

From the cysteine up to the phenylalanine, the CDR3 has a length of 19 residues. Of the read, only the CDR3 DNA is kept; its 57 bases are in frame from base 1. CDR1 and CDR2 (SEHNR, FQNEAQ) derive from the germline V gene (reference sequence). V is cut by 4 bases and J by 3 bases, and the space between the germline ends is 24 bases. Ophthalmopathy patients had moderately to severely active disease, with a Clinical Activity Score of 3 or more, a NOSPECS grade of 4 or more, and a disease duration of less than 3 months. The study excluded patients with uncontrolled infections, other autoimmune diseases, pregnancy or lactation. Diagnoses were based on clinical symptoms, serum thyroxine and TRAb, thyroid ultrasound and orbital computed tomography. PBMCs were separated from roughly 10 ml of fresh peripheral blood using Ficoll-Paque density gradient centrifugation. Total RNA was extracted with Trizol reagent, and quality was checked on an Agilent 2100 Bioanalyzer.

The sequencing sample was made of blood. The V gene is TRBV7-9 and the J gene is TRBJ1-4; TRBD1 is a possible D gene, resting on 6 matching bases. The origin of this receptor is a man younger than 35 with Graves' ophthalmopathy. Here the CDR3 is given as CASSSIDALQGGANEKLFF. The sequence in DNA is TGTGCCAGCAGCTCAATAGACGCCCTACAGGGTGGGGCTAATGAAAAACTGTTTTTT.